This T cell receptor beta chain was sequenced during a study of CXCR3-negative and CXCR3-positive naive CD8 T cells. Study details: Sequencing yielded about 150 million TRB reads, roughly 1.5 +/- 0.3 million per library. Study-level points and caveats: Fresh PBMCs were used in most assays, and CXCR3 expression partially decreased after cryopreservation. When CXCR3-positive naive cells were set against CXCR3-negative naive cells, the former had more hydrophobic TRB CDR3s. Memory CD8+ cells showed much lower diversity, while both naive subsets displayed comparably high diversity.

Phenotypically, naive CD8+ T cells corresponded to CD45RO-CCR7+CD27+CD95-. This CDR3 is built from 15 residues. The germline V gene encodes CDR1 MGHRA and CDR2 YSYEKL. Points on this clonotype: The antigen is unknown.

TRB cDNA was prepared as libraries by UMI-labeled 5' RACE. For each CDR3 protein, TCRdb gives one entry from its re-call of the 5' RACE reads, without DNA. This sample's clone table lists just under 90,000 distinct CDR3 sequences. Sequenced sample: naive CXCR3+ CD8+ T cells from blood. Subset given: CD45RO-CCR7+CD27+CD95- naive CD8+ T cells expressing CXCR3 (TNR3+). This chain connects TRBV4-1 to TRBJ2-2; TCRdb reports TRBD1, a call that lacks DNA to check it against. The receptor comes from a human donor in good health. Some clones in this sample may be carry-over from other donors' samples. The CDR3 reads CASSQVQGNTGELFF.